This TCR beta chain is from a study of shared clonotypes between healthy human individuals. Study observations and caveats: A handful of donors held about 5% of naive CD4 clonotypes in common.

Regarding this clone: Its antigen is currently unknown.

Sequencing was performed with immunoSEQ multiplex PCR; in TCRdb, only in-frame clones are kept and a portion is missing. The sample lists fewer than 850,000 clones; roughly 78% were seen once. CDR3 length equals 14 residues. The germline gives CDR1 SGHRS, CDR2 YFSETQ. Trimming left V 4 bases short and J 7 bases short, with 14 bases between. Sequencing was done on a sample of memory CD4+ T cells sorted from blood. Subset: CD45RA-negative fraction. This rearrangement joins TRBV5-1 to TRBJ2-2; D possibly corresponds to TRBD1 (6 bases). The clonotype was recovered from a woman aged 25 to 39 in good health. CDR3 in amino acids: CASSKDSNIGELFF. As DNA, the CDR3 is TGCGCCAGCAGCAAGGACAGTAATATCGGGGAGCTGTTTTTT.